The source of this TCR beta chain is a study of cytotoxic CD8 clonotypes in ibrutinib-treated CLL. Whole-study findings and limits: Elevated clonality accompanied ibrutinib response, with a return toward baseline values at progression.

TCRdb's table, derived via immunoSEQ multiplex PCR, lists solely in-frame clones and lacks some. The sample holds 300,000 to 400,000 clones, under 70% seen once. As to this clone: Its antigen is unidentified.

The origin of this receptor is a human donor with chronic lymphocytic leukemia. Sequences were derived from PBMCs, sampled after 36 months of ibrutinib treatment.

CDR3 amino acids: CASRSPGARNEKLFF. CDR3 coding DNA: TGTGCCAGCCGTAGCCCGGGGGCTCGTAATGAAAAACTGTTTTTT. The chain employs TRBV25-1 and TRBJ1-4; a weak D match, TRBD1 (6 bases). There are 15 residues in the CDR3. With 8 bases removed from V and 4 bases from J, the gap between germline ends came to 17 bases. The germline V gene has CDR1 MGHDK and CDR2 SYGVNS.